This T cell receptor beta chain was obtained from a study of early T cells in non-severe SARS-CoV-2 infection. The wider study: From unsorted whole blood, bulk RNA was sequenced, and the chains remained unpaired.

Attachment of unique molecular identifiers was made to individual cDNA molecules. TCRdb re-derived calls from the 5' RACE reads in MiXCR, one entry per CDR3 protein. Counted here are over 95,000 distinct CDR3 sequences, roughly 15% occurring once; the ten biggest clones make up around 1.3%. This clonotype was observed a few times. Germline V gene lookup returns CDR1 GTSNPN and CDR2 SVGIG (reference sequence). The V end was cut by 4 bases, the J end by 10 bases, with 15 bases between. This CDR3 spans 12 amino acids. What was sequenced was whole blood. This TCR was recovered from an adult who was a healthcare worker with PCR-confirmed SARS-CoV-2 infection or an uninfected control (not recorded which). The V gene is TRBV30, the J gene TRBJ2-3; D may be TRBD1 or TRBD2 (5 bases each). CDR3 in amino acids: CAWKEGSIAQYF. CDR3 nucleotide sequence: TGTGCCTGGAAAGAGGGGTCTATCGCGCAGTATTTT.